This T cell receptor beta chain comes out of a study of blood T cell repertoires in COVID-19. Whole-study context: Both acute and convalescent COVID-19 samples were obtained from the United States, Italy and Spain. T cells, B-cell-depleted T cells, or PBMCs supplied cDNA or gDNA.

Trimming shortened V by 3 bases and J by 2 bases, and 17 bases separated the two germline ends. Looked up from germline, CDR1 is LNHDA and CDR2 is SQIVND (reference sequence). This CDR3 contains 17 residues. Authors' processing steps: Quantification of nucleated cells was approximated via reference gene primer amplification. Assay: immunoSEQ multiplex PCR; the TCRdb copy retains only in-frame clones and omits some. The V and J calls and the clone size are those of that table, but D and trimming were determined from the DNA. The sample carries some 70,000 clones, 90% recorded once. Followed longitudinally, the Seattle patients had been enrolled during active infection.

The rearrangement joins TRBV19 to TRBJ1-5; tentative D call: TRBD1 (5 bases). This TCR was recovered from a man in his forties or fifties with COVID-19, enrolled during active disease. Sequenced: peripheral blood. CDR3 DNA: TGTGCCAGTAGTATGGGGCGAGGAGGGGAGGGCAATCAGCCCCAGCATTTT. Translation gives CASSMGRGGEGNQPQHF.